The 8 T cell receptor beta chains listed next were all sequenced from one sample in a study of early T cells in non-severe SARS-CoV-2 infection. TCRdb recomputed calls from the 5' RACE reads with MiXCR, one row per CDR3 protein. The table lists around 70,000 distinct CDR3 sequences, more than 9% of them singletons. The source material was whole blood. The receptors were gathered from an adult who was a healthcare worker with PCR-confirmed SARS-CoV-2 infection or an uninfected control (not recorded which).

This clonotype was counted a single time. The V call is TRBV12-3 or TRBV12-4, the J call TRBJ2-7; no reliable D call. The CDR3 runs to 14 residues. Trimming pared 4 bases from V and 5 bases from J, leaving 15 bases between. CDR3 in amino acids: CASSSPSPTHEQYF. The CDR3 DNA reads TGTGCCAGCAGTTCTCCGAGTCCCACCCACGAGCAGTACTTC.

This clonotype was seen at least ten times. The rearrangement joins TRBV28 to TRBJ2-1; D gene uncertain. The CDR3 extends over 13 amino acids. Germline CDR1 reads MDHEN; CDR2 reads SYDVKM. The ends were cut back, 5 bases at V and 15 bases at J, with 20 bases in the middle. The CDR3: CASSPGTPVVMFF. The CDR3 coding sequence is TGTGCCAGCAGTCCTGGAACCCCAGTAGTTATGTTCTTC. Based on the CDR3 plus reference TRBV28 and TRBJ2-1, the full variable domain is DVKVTQSSRYLVKRTGEKVFLECVQDMDHENMFWYRQDPGLGLRLIYFSYDVKMKEKGDIPEGYSVSREKKERFSLILESASTNQTSMYLCASSPGTPVVMFFGPGTRLTVL.

At least ten counts were recorded for this clonotype. This chain links TRBV12-3 or TRBV12-4 with TRBJ2-5, with D unclear. The CDR3 length is 13 residues. V lost 5 bases and J 2 bases, leaving 9 bases between the germline ends. The CDR3 DNA reads as TGTGCCAGCAGTACGCTATTACAAGAGACCCAGTACTTC. This encodes CASSTLLQETQYF.

In its sample, this clonotype was seen a few times. The V call is TRBV5-1, the J call TRBJ1-1; D is uncertain. CDR3 length equals 12 residues. The V gene lost 1 base and the J gene lost 1 base, with 2 bases spanning the gap. Germline V lookup: CDR1 SGHRS, CDR2 YFSETQ. CDR3: CASSLRNTEAFF. In DNA form, the CDR3 reads TGCGCCAGCAGCTTGCGGAACACTGAAGCTTTCTTT. Using reference TRBV5-1 and TRBJ1-1 for the parts outside the CDR3, the full variable domain is KAGVTQTPRYLIKTRGQQVTLSCSPISGHRSVSWYQQTPGQGLQFLFEYFSETQRNKGNFPGRFSGRQFSNSRSEMNVSTLELGDSALYLCASSLRNTEAFFGQGTRLTVV.

The sample holds many counts of this clonotype. The chain is built from TRBV3-1 and TRBJ2-2; 7 positions agree with TRBD2. CDR1 LGHDT and CDR2 YNNKEL come from the germline V gene (reference sequence). The J segment lost 4 bases and the V segment lost 0 bases, leaving 5 bases of the junction unmatched. CDR3 length equals 16 residues. The CDR3 nucleotides are TGTGCCAGCAGCCAAGATGCGGGACTATCCACCGGGGAGCTGTTTTTT. Translation gives CASSQDAGLSTGELFF.

The gene calls are TRBV2 and TRBJ1-5, with a possible D match to TRBD1 (5 bases). Between the trimmed V and J ends, which lost 1 base and 3 bases, there was a span of 7 bases. Germline V gene data show CDR1 as SNHLY and CDR2 as FYNNEI. The CDR3 totals 14 residues. CDR3 nucleotides: TGTGCCAGCAGTGAAGTACAGGACAATCAGCCCCAGCATTTT. Residues: CASSEVQDNQPQHF.

V gene TRBV6-1 combines with J gene TRBJ2-2; 9 bases line up with TRBD1. J lost 5 bases, V lost 6 bases, and 7 bases had no gene match. CDR3 length equals 15 residues. Germline V gives CDR1 MNHNS, CDR2 SASEGT. CDR3 protein: CASRATGGRTGELFF. Here the CDR3 DNA reads TGTGCCAGCAGGGCAACAGGGGGCCGAACCGGGGAGCTGTTTTTT.

This clonotype was detected many times. The chain has TRBV28 and TRBJ1-1; TRBD1 matches 9 bases. Germline V CDR1 and CDR2: MDHEN, SYDVKM. The CDR3 has 16 residues. V lost 5 bases, J lost 6 bases, and 13 bases stayed unmatched. The CDR3 reads CASSPNRGLISSEAFF. The CDR3 DNA sequence: TGTGCCAGCAGTCCCAACAGGGGGCTTATTAGCTCTGAAGCTTTCTTT. The whole variable domain, filled in from reference TRBV28 and TRBJ1-1, reads DVKVTQSSRYLVKRTGEKVFLECVQDMDHENMFWYRQDPGLGLRLIYFSYDVKMKEKGDIPEGYSVSREKKERFSLILESASTNQTSMYLCASSPNRGLISSEAFFGQGTRLTVV.